This TCR beta chain stems from a study of cytomegalovirus exposure and HLA in healthy donors. It was with 60 Vbeta and 13 Jbeta primers that the PCR ran. The repertoire was sequenced with immunoSEQ multiplex PCR; TCRdb's copy has only in-frame clones and lacks some. The sample totals 60,000 or so clones. Germline V CDR1 and CDR2: SGHRS, YFSETQ. This CDR3 is 16 amino acids long. The V end lost 0 bases, the J end lost 0 bases, and 12 bases lay between the germline ends. The chain couples TRBV5-1 to TRBJ1-2, with a weak D call TRBD1 (5 bases). The sample comprised PBMCs. The receptor comes from a woman between 18 and 30 years old in good health and CMV-seronegative. The CDR3 region has the DNA TGCGCCAGCAGCTTGGAGGCTCCAGGGTCTAACTATGGCTACACCTTC. Translation gives CASSLEAPGSNYGYTF.